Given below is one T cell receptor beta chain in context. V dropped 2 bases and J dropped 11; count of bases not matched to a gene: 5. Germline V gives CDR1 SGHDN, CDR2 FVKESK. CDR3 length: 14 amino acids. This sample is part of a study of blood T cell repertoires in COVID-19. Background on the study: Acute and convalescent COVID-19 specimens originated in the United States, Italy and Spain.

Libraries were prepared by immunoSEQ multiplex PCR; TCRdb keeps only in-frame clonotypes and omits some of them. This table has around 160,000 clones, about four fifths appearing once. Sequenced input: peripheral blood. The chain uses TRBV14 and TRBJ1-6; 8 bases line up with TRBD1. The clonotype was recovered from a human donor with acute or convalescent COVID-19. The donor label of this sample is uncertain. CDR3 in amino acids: CASSQTTGATPLHF. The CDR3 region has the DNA TGTGCCAGCAGCCAAACGACAGGGGCGACACCCCTCCACTTT. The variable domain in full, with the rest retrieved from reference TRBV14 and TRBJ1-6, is EAGVTQFPSHSVIEKGQTVTLRCDPISGHDNLYWYRRVMGKEIKFLLHFVKESKQDESGMPNNRFLAERTGGTYSTLKVQPAELEDSGVYFCASSQTTGATPLHFGNGTRLTVT.